The T cell receptor beta chain described here comes from a study of blood T cell repertoires in COVID-19 (dated by TCRdb to the early 2020s). About the study as a whole: Samples covering the acute and convalescent phases of COVID-19 were provided by collaborators in the United States, Italy and Spain. The samples were drawn from two sources: the first 160 participants of the ongoing ImmuneRACE study, and approximately 1,300 subjects contributed by 6 global collaborators. A de-identified subject ID, COVID-19 status, age in years and sex were almost always included in the sample metadata. The dataset comprised deeply sampled blood TCRbeta repertoires from subjects exposed to, actively infected with, or recovered from COVID-19. The repertoires were released in a freely available public database meant as a resource for research on the immune response to SARS-CoV-2. The material from the prospective study consisted of cDNA or gDNA derived from T cells, B-cell-depleted T cells, or PBMCs. Where available, HLA class I and class II types were taken from metadata supplied by the sample provider and were not determined by assay-based typing.

As for this clone: The specificity of this receptor is unknown. No much larger clone exists at a distance of one base, and base qualities are not known.

Broader findings and caveats from the paper: How much clinical and demographic metadata was included differed by source and by participant, and the metadata was provided uncurated.

The germline V gene (reference sequence) supplies CDR1 SEHNR and CDR2 FQNEAQ. Reading from cysteine to phenylalanine, the CDR3 counts 13 amino acids. Left in the record is the CDR3 DNA by itself, 39 bases read in frame from the first base. V is clipped by 1 base and J by 8 bases, and the sequence between their germline boundaries is 11 bases long. The immunoSEQ Assay, a bias-controlled multiplex PCR, was used to amplify TCRbeta CDR3 regions from genomic DNA. Concerning the study's data processing: Nucleated cell counts per sample were estimated from amplification of reference gene primers within the assay. To quantify the absolute abundance of each unique TCRbeta CDR3 rearrangement, sequence reads were collapsed and filtered. For each sample, productive Simpson clonality was calculated as the square root of Simpson's diversity index across productive rearrangements. TCRdb carries this immuneACCESS record with in-frame sequences only. Its versions omit some clonotypes, under half of them owing to an unresolved V gene in the studies checked, with the rest unexplained. V, J and clone size were drawn from that table, and D and trimming were deduced from the DNA. This sample gives about 440,000 clones in total; more than 70% of them show up just once. Around 12% of the sample is in the top ten clones.

One collaborating source in Seattle enrolled patients during active infection and followed them longitudinally through the course of disease. Whole blood was collected in K2EDTA tubes by collaborating institutions according to the institutions' own protocols. For TCRbeta analysis, collaborator samples were shipped as frozen whole blood, as isolated PBMCs, or as DNA extracted from either sample type. Recombination linked TRBV7-9 to TRBJ1-1, with no confident D gene call. This receptor was obtained from a woman between 50 and 59 years old with COVID-19, enrolled during active disease. The sequenced sample consisted of peripheral blood. The DNA reads TGTGCCAGCAGCTTAGGGCTAGGTGGAGAAGCTTTCTTT. This codes for CASSLGLGGEAFF. When the CDR3 is completed using the reference TRBV7-9 and TRBJ1-1 genes on either side, the full variable domain is DTGVSQNPRHKITKRGQNVTFRCDPISEHNRLYWYRQTLGQGPEFLTYFQNEAQLEKSRLLSDRFSAERPKGSFSTLEIQRTEQGDSAMYLCASSLGLGGEAFFGQGTRLTVV.